This T cell receptor (beta chain) was captured in a study of cytomegalovirus exposure and HLA in healthy donors. Study background: There were more than 350 genotyped donors. Of these, 81% fell in the genetic ancestry cluster associated with self-reported Caucasian donors.

J gave up 3 bases and V 1 base, and 8 bases lay outside the gene matches. From germline, CDR1 is SGHAT and CDR2 FQNNGV. The CDR3 length is 16 residues. 60 Vbeta and 13 Jbeta primers were used in PCR. Sequenced by immunoSEQ multiplex PCR; TCRdb stores in-frame clones only, minus some. Among some 130,000 clones listed, more than 7.5% were seen once. There are a few counts of this clone. Its matching antigen is unknown. Regarding the study as a whole: Later, an analysis found that common viral pathogens appeared to be linked with several of the most significant clusters. Analysis was performed later, and it showed HLA-associated TCR beta chains to be more clonally expanded than equally common others.

The chain employs TRBV11-2 and TRBJ1-2; 7 bases are a match to TRBD1. This TCR came from a man in his fifties in good health and CMV-seronegative. Specimen: PBMCs. The CDR3 loop is CASSLVRQGSDYGYTF. The CDR3 DNA is TGTGCCAGCAGCTTAGTCCGACAGGGATCGGACTATGGCTACACCTTC.